These 24 T cell receptor beta chains came from one sample sequenced in a study of beta chain features in type 1 diabetes (dated by TCRdb to 2016 to 2019). Receptors were amplified or captured by the immunoSEQ multiplex PCR assay. The entire amount of isolated RNA was reverse transcribed using the High Capacity cDNA Reverse Transcription Kit, so the sequenced TCRB transcripts were expressed ones. The immuneACCESS repertoire file appears here via TCRdb, limited to in-frame rearrangements. These files lack a portion of the clones; in checked studies, under half of the deficit traces to unresolved V genes, and the cause of the others is not known. The sample yields around 300,000 clones; under 8.5% were counted once. More than 0.8% of the sample rests with the top ten. The sequenced sample was central memory CD4+ T cells from blood. The receptors here all came from a woman aged 18 to 35 in good health.

This rearrangement joins TRBV29-1 to TRBJ2-3; perhaps D is TRBD1 or TRBD2 (5 bases each). The CDR3 length is 18 residues. V was trimmed by 5 bases and J by 3 bases, leaving 27 bases between them. CDR1 and CDR2 from the germline V gene are SQVTM and ANQGSEA. CDR3: CSVRRTGTNSRGTDTQYF. For the CDR3, the DNA is TGCAGCGTTCGCAGAACCGGGACCAACTCTCGGGGTACAGATACGCAGTATTTT.

The V gene is TRBV15, the J gene TRBJ1-2; the D is unclear. CDR3 size: 13 residues. Germline-derived CDR1 and CDR2 are LNHNV and YYDKDF (reference sequence). Trimming stripped 2 bases from V and 5 bases from J, with 9 bases between. The CDR3 spells CATSRQTAYGYTF. In DNA form, the CDR3 reads TGTGCCACCAGCAGACAGACGGCTTATGGCTACACCTTC.

There are a few counts of this clone. The sample holds other DNA sequences that translate to the same CDR3. The rearrangement links TRBV29-1 to TRBJ1-2; 7 nucleotides line up with TRBD1. The ends lost 4 bases at V and 3 bases at J; junction bases unmatched: 5. CDR1 and CDR2 (germline): SQVTM, ANQGSEA. The CDR3 consists of 13 residues. CDR3 DNA sequence: TGCAGCGTTGCCCGGACAGGAGACTATGGCTACACCTTC. Its protein is CSVARTGDYGYTF.

The table lists this clone with a few counts. The chain is built from TRBV19 and TRBJ1-5; 8 bases are shared with TRBD1. CDR1 and CDR2 from the germline V gene are LNHDA and SQIVND (reference sequence). The J segment lost 5 bases and the V segment lost 5 bases, leaving 8 bases of the junction unmatched. CDR3 length equals 15 residues. The CDR3 bases are TGTGCCAGTAGTTCCTACCGGGACAGGTATCAGCCCCAGCATTTT. Its protein is CASSSYRDRYQPQHF.

The table lists this clone with a few counts. V and J are TRBV7-8 and TRBJ2-3, with TRBD2 matching 9 bases. In germline, CDR1 is SGHVS, CDR2 FQNEAQ. The CDR3 contains 17 residues. V gave up 4 bases and J gave up 3 bases; unmatched junction bases: 11. In DNA, the CDR3 is TGTGCCAGCAGCTATAGCGGGGGCCGAGTAAGGACAGATACGCAGTATTTT. Translated: CASSYSGGRVRTDTQYF.

The J gene is TRBJ2-3, the V gene TRBV9; D unclear. Germline V gene lookup returns CDR1 SGDLS and CDR2 YYNGEE. The CDR3 loop spans 12 amino acids. The V end was cut by 6 bases, the J end by 6 bases, with 11 bases between. In nucleotides, the CDR3 is TGTGCCAGCACCTCCGTTTCGGATACGCAGTATTTT. It specifies CASTSVSDTQYF.

CDR3 DNA: TGTGCCAGCAGCCCCGGACTAGCGGCCCTGGTTGGAAACATTCAGTACTTC. Protein sequence: CASSPGLAALVGNIQYF. The chain carries TRBV7-9 and TRBJ2-4, with 10 bases aligning to TRBD2. Losses at the gene ends were 5 bases for V and 6 bases for J; bases not matched to a gene: 13. Germline V lookup: CDR1 SEHNR, CDR2 FQNEAQ (reference sequence). CDR3 length: 17 residues. The full variable domain, in which reference TRBV7-9 and TRBJ2-4 provide the parts outside the CDR3, is DTGVSQNPRHKITKRGQNVTFRCDPISEHNRLYWYRQTLGQGPEFLTYFQNEAQLEKSRLLSDRFSAERPKGSFSTLEIQRTEQGDSAMYLCASSPGLAALVGNIQYFGAGTRLSVL.

The chain links TRBV5-1 to TRBJ1-2; 9 nucleotides line up with TRBD1. The germline V gene encodes CDR1 SGHRS and CDR2 YFSETQ. The CDR3 loop spans 15 amino acids. V was clipped by 0 bases and J by 8 bases; unmatched bases: 8. CDR3 region: CASSLVSGTGSGYTF. CDR3 DNA sequence: TGCGCCAGCAGCTTGGTTTCCGGGACAGGGAGCGGCTACACCTTC.

This clone was counted only a few times. The rearrangement links TRBV2 to TRBJ1-4; D not resolved. The V gene's germline CDR1 is SNHLY and CDR2 FYNNEI. The CDR3 consists of 13 residues. The CDR3 sequence: CATRSVGGEKLFF. The CDR3, as DNA: TGTGCGACCAGGTCGGTAGGCGGTGAAAAACTGTTTTTT.

This clone was seen many times. V and J are TRBV9 and TRBJ1-4; 10 bases are a match to TRBD1. The germline V gene has CDR1 SGDLS and CDR2 YYNGEE. The CDR3 is 14 amino acids. J gave up 5 bases and V 8 bases, and 6 bases lay outside the gene matches. CDR3 coding DNA: TGTGCCAGTACCCGGACAGGGGGAAATGAAAAACTGTTTTTT. It translates to CASTRTGGNEKLFF. Full variable domain (remainder filled in from reference TRBV9 and TRBJ1-4): DSGVTQTPKHLITATGQRVTLRCSPRSGDLSVYWYQQSLDQGLQFLIQYYNGEERAKGNILERFSAQQFPDLHSELNLSSLELGDSALYFCASTRTGGNEKLFFGSGTQLSVL.

Concerning this clone: Other DNA sequences in the sample encode the same CDR3. The chain joins TRBV7-2 to TRBJ2-1; D assignment may be TRBD1 or TRBD2 (5 bases each). CDR3 length: 15 residues. The V gene lost 3 bases and the J gene lost 0 bases, with 9 bases spanning the gap. The germline gives CDR1 SGHTA, CDR2 FQGNSA. CDR3 amino acids: CASSFGTNSYNEQFF. The CDR3 coding sequence is TGTGCCAGCAGCTTTGGGACCAACTCCTACAATGAGCAGTTCTTC.

The rearrangement uses TRBV7-6 and TRBJ2-1, with 11 bases matching TRBD1. The V gene end was trimmed by 5 bases and the J gene end by 3 bases; junction bases not matched to a gene: 3. The CDR3 consists of 15 residues. CDR1 is SGHVS, CDR2 FNYEAQ, per germline. CDR3 protein: CASSRGTGGYNEQFF. The CDR3 DNA is TGTGCCAGCAGCCGTGGGACAGGGGGCTACAATGAGCAGTTCTTC.

The sample holds a few counts of this clone. The genes are TRBV7-9 and TRBJ2-1, with 11 bases aligning to TRBD2. The J segment lost 9 bases and the V segment lost 1 base, leaving 8 bases of the junction unmatched. The CDR3 loop spans 16 amino acids. The germline gives CDR1 SEHNR, CDR2 FQNEAQ (reference sequence). The CDR3 spells CASSLGSGGASSEQFF. DNA of the CDR3: TGTGCCAGCAGCTTAGGTAGCGGGGGGGCATCCAGTGAGCAGTTCTTC.

V gene TRBV30 combines with J gene TRBJ2-5; D ambiguous. Germline V gene lookup returns CDR1 GTSNPN and CDR2 SVGIG (reference sequence). V was shortened by 2 bases and J by 5 bases, with 12 bases between the two germline ends. There are 13 residues in the CDR3. The CDR3 spells CAWSRSESETQYF. CDR3 sequence (DNA): TGTGCCTGGAGTAGAAGCGAAAGCGAGACCCAGTACTTC.

There are many counts of this clone. The chain combines TRBV5-1 with TRBJ2-1, with 7 bases that match TRBD2. The germline V gene has CDR1 SGHRS and CDR2 YFSETQ. The CDR3 length is 14 residues. V was clipped by 2 bases and J by 3 bases; unmatched bases: 2. The CDR3 sequence: CASSLTGGYNEQFF. In DNA, the CDR3 is TGCGCCAGCAGCTTAACGGGAGGCTACAATGAGCAGTTCTTC.

The gene calls are TRBV5-1 and TRBJ1-3; D not certain. The CDR3 length is 15 residues. The germline V gene has CDR1 SGHRS and CDR2 YFSETQ. The V end was cut by 4 bases, the J end by 8 bases, with 19 bases between. The CDR3 here is CASSPLGDGMDTIYF. The CDR3 bases are TGCGCCAGCAGCCCACTCGGGGATGGGATGGACACCATATATTTT.

In this sample, this clone turned up a few times. The chain has TRBV6-5 and TRBJ1-5, with TRBD1 matching 9 bases. Germline CDR1 and CDR2: MNHEY and SVGAGI. The CDR3 consists of 15 residues. Unmatched junction bases numbered 7, after V lost 5 bases and J lost 5 bases. CDR3 sequence reads: CASSHTGQGDQPQHF. The DNA of the CDR3 is TGTGCCAGCAGTCACACGGGACAGGGAGATCAGCCCCAGCATTTT.

The V gene is TRBV6-5, the J gene TRBJ1-1; no definite D call. There are 15 residues in the CDR3. The germline gives CDR1 MNHEY, CDR2 SVGAGI. V lost 6 bases and J lost 0, with 14 bases in between. The CDR3 loop is CASSYIMSVNTEAFF. CDR3 DNA: TGTGCCAGCAGCTACATCATGAGCGTGAACACTGAAGCTTTCTTT.

This clone has at least ten counts. V and J are TRBV2 and TRBJ2-3; 7 bases are a match to TRBD2. The CDR3 has 16 amino acids. Germline CDR1 SNHLY, CDR2 FYNNEI. With 0 bases clipped from V and 6 bases from J, the junction kept 9 bases outside the gene matches. The CDR3 bases are TGTGCCAGCAGTGAAGCGCTTGTTACTAGCGTGGATACGCAGTATTTT. Protein product: CASSEALVTSVDTQYF.

This clone has more than one count but fewer than ten. This chain joins TRBV14 and TRBJ2-1; 9 nucleotides align to TRBD1. The CDR3 has 16 residues. Germline CDR1 reads SGHDN; CDR2 reads FVKESK. The J segment lost 7 bases and the V segment lost 1 base, leaving 8 bases of the junction unmatched. CDR3 DNA sequence: TGTGCCAGCAGCCAAGGGGACAGGGCCTTCGGGAATGAGCAGTTCTTC. This encodes CASSQGDRAFGNEQFF.

The genes are TRBV7-8 and TRBJ2-2; the match to TRBD2 covers 11 bases. V shed 2 bases, J shed 5 bases, and the junction held 4 bases outside the gene matches. CDR1 is SGHVS, CDR2 FQNEAQ, per germline. The CDR3 runs to 16 residues. DNA of the CDR3: TGTGCCAGCAGCTTACGCCTAGCGGGAGGTACCGGGGAGCTGTTTTTT. Protein sequence: CASSLRLAGGTGELFF.

The chain links TRBV18 to TRBJ1-1; 8 bases align to TRBD1. The V gene end was trimmed by 5 bases and the J gene end by 1 base; junction bases not matched to a gene: 3. Germline values: CDR1 KGHSH, CDR2 LQKENI. CDR3 length: 14 residues. CDR3 protein: CASSSQGANTEAFF. CDR3 bases: TGTGCCAGCTCATCCCAGGGGGCGAACACTGAAGCTTTCTTT.

In its sample, this clone was seen a few times. The V gene is TRBV14, the J gene TRBJ2-7; TRBD2 might be the D (5 bases). The V end was cut by 0 bases, the J end by 2 bases, with 11 bases between. Germline lookup yields CDR1 SGHDN and CDR2 FVKESK. The CDR3 covers 15 residues. The CDR3 reads CASSQDSDFTYEQYF. In DNA form, the CDR3 reads TGTGCCAGCAGCCAAGATTCGGACTTTACCTACGAGCAGTACTTC.

In this sample, this clone turned up many times. The V and J genes are TRBV7-9 and TRBJ2-1, with D possibly being TRBD1 (7 bases). The V gene's germline CDR1 is SEHNR and CDR2 FQNEAQ (reference sequence). Trimming shortened V by 3 bases and J by 7 bases, and 22 bases separated the two germline ends. CDR3 size: 17 residues. CDR3 sequence reads: CASSFQGGGLSPNEQFF. The CDR3, as DNA: TGTGCCAGCAGCTTCCAGGGGGGCGGTTTATCTCCGAATGAGCAGTTCTTC. Using reference TRBV7-9 and TRBJ2-1 for the parts outside the CDR3, the full variable domain is DTGVSQNPRHKITKRGQNVTFRCDPISEHNRLYWYRQTLGQGPEFLTYFQNEAQLEKSRLLSDRFSAERPKGSFSTLEIQRTEQGDSAMYLCASSFQGGGLSPNEQFFGPGTRLTVL.